This T cell receptor (beta chain) appears in the sequencing data of a study of blood T cells in healthy people across ages. The use of a sample-barcoded 5' primer and a J-beta primer mix characterized a second PCR of about 7 to 12 cycles. TCRdb re-derived calls from the 5' RACE reads in MiXCR, one entry per CDR3 protein. Here the sample spans around 1,100,000 distinct CDR3 sequences, 35% to 45% being singletons. The CDR3 consists of 14 residues. Trimming pared 8 bases from V and 4 bases from J, leaving 17 bases between. Germline V gives CDR1 MNHNS, CDR2 SASEGT. The J gene is TRBJ1-2, the V gene TRBV6-1, with D perhaps TRBD1 (6 bases). This TCR derives from a man aged 18 to 30 in good health. Sequences were obtained from blood. The CDR3 DNA reads TGTGCCAGCGTGTTTGGGGGGGCGTCCTATGGCTACACCTTC. Translation gives CASVFGGASYGYTF.